Each of the 29 T cell receptor beta chains below was sequenced from the same sample in a study of T cells in Graves' hyperthyroidism and ophthalmopathy. Researchers took RNA transcripts and amplified the TCR beta CDR3 regions from them. First-round RT-PCR targeting the TCR CDR3 was performed with the HTBI primer set. Each CDR3 protein is one row after TCRdb ran MiXCR on the multiplex PCR reads. The sample comprises over 300,000 distinct CDR3 sequences, around 14% of which are singletons, and roughly 9.6% rests with the top ten. Source material: blood. These receptors were obtained from a woman between 55 and 75 years old with Graves' hyperthyroidism.

This clonotype was counted many times. This sequence joins TRBV24-1 and TRBJ2-1; a weak D match, TRBD1 (7 bases). V dropped 4 bases and J dropped 7 bases, with 10 bases sitting between them. The germline V gene has CDR1 KGHDR and CDR2 SFDVKD. This CDR3 has 13 residues. CDR3 loop: CATSEEGANEQFF. The CDR3 DNA reads TGTGCCACCAGTGAGGAGGGGGCGAATGAGCAGTTCTTC.

This chain connects TRBV12-3 or TRBV12-4 to TRBJ2-3; the match to TRBD2 covers 13 bases. With 5 bases clipped from V and 7 bases from J, the junction kept 6 bases outside the gene matches. This CDR3 is built from 15 residues. In nucleotides, the CDR3 is TGTGCCAGCAGTACCGGACTAGCGGGAGAGAATACGCAGTATTTT. It yields the protein CASSTGLAGENTQYF.

V is TRBV20-1 and J is TRBJ2-1; D might be TRBD1 or TRBD2, each matching 6 bases. This CDR3 has 19 residues. Germline CDR1 and CDR2: DFQATT and SNEGSKA (reference sequence). The V end lost 3 bases, the J end lost 9 bases, and 33 bases lay between the germline ends. This chain's CDR3 is CSASSEVWGEGVREGEQFF. The CDR3 DNA reads as TGCAGTGCTAGTTCCGAGGTCTGGGGAGAGGGGGTGCGGGAAGGTGAGCAGTTCTTC.

At least ten counts were recorded for this clonotype. This chain connects TRBV6-5 to TRBJ1-5, with D uncertain. V was clipped by 2 bases and J by 4 bases, with 15 bases between them. The CDR3 totals 16 residues. Germline CDR1 is MNHEY and CDR2 is SVGAGI. The CDR3 reads CASSYLNPQENQPQHF. CDR3 sequence (DNA): TGTGCCAGCAGTTACCTAAATCCCCAGGAAAATCAGCCCCAGCATTTT.

This clonotype was observed many times. The chain combines TRBV20-1 with TRBJ2-1; 9 bases match TRBD2. Per the germline V gene, CDR1 is DFQATT and CDR2 is SNEGSKA (reference sequence). J lost 8 bases, V lost 0 bases, and 8 bases had no gene match. The CDR3 spans 15 residues. The CDR3 region is CSARELGGRAHEQFF. For the CDR3, the DNA is TGCAGTGCTAGAGAATTGGGCGGGAGGGCCCATGAGCAGTTCTTC.

This clonotype was seen at least ten times. The V gene is TRBV6-5, the J gene TRBJ2-7; D remains ambiguous. The CDR3 contains 14 residues. The germline V gene encodes CDR1 MNHEY and CDR2 SVGAGI. V was cut by 2 bases and J by 0 bases, with 8 bases left in between. CDR3 in amino acids: CASSYLKSSYEQYF. CDR3 DNA sequence: TGTGCCAGCAGTTACCTCAAGAGCTCCTACGAGCAGTACTTC.

In this sample, this clonotype turned up a few times. V is TRBV7-3 and J is TRBJ2-2, with D possibly TRBD2 on 5 matching bases. Per the germline V gene, CDR1 is SGHTA and CDR2 is FQGTGA. The CDR3 loop spans 14 amino acids. V was cut by 1 base and J by 7 bases, with 10 bases left in between. Here the CDR3 DNA reads TGTGCCAGCAGCTTAAGAGGTAGCGTCGGGGAGCTGTTTTTT. It is translated as CASSLRGSVGELFF.

This sequence joins TRBV12-3 or TRBV12-4 and TRBJ2-5; the match to TRBD1 covers 10 bases. Trimming at V came to 3 bases and at J to 2 bases, leaving 3 bases not matched to a gene. This CDR3 has 15 amino acids. The CDR3 protein is CASSLQDRGQETQYF. In DNA form, the CDR3 reads TGTGCCAGCAGTTTGCAGGACAGGGGGCAAGAGACCCAGTACTTC.

This clonotype was found a few times. The chain has TRBV12-3 or TRBV12-4 and TRBJ2-6; no firm D call. V shed 10 bases and J shed 0 bases, with 4 bases lying between them. The CDR3 covers 12 residues. CDR3 amino acids: CATSSGANVLTF. DNA for the CDR3: TGTGCCACCTCCTCTGGGGCCAACGTCCTGACTTTC.

This clonotype has ten or more counts. The V and J genes are TRBV2 and TRBJ1-5; 8 nucleotides line up with TRBD1. Germline trimming cut 8 bases from V and 6 bases from J; bases unmatched to any gene: 6. Germline values: CDR1 SNHLY, CDR2 FYNNEI. This CDR3 is 13 amino acids long. In nucleotides, the CDR3 is TGTGCCAGCCGGACAGGGATAACTCAGCCCCAGCATTTT. Its translation is CASRTGITQPQHF.

The sample holds many counts of this clonotype. V usage is TRBV5-1 and J usage is TRBJ2-5; D remains ambiguous. The CDR3 has 14 amino acids. V shed 4 bases and J shed 0 bases, with 10 bases lying between them. The germline V gene has CDR1 SGHRS and CDR2 YFSETQ. The CDR3 sequence: CASSLRNNQETQYF. CDR3 sequence (DNA): TGCGCCAGCAGCCTCCGGAATAACCAAGAGACCCAGTACTTC.

This clonotype was recorded many times. The chain is built from TRBV12-3 or TRBV12-4 and TRBJ1-4; D might be TRBD1 (5 bases). The CDR3 contains 14 residues. Between the trimmed V and J ends, which lost 3 bases and 4 bases, there was a span of 9 bases. In nucleotides, the CDR3 is TGTGCCAGCAGTTTCGGGGGGGGTAATGAAAAACTGTTTTTT. This encodes CASSFGGGNEKLFF.

This chain links TRBV27 with TRBJ2-7, with 14 bases lining up with TRBD2. This CDR3 has 16 residues. V trimming: 5 bases; J trimming: 4 bases; junction bases outside the gene matches: 7. CDR1 is MNHEY, CDR2 SMNVEV, per germline (reference sequence). CDR3 sequence reads: CASSPPGLAGGYEQYF. The DNA of the CDR3 is TGTGCCAGCAGTCCCCCAGGACTAGCGGGAGGTTACGAGCAGTACTTC.

This clonotype was recorded at least ten times. The V call is TRBV12-3 or TRBV12-4, the J call TRBJ2-1; D is uncertain. CDR3 length: 18 residues. V was shortened by 1 base and J by 2 bases, with 18 bases between the two germline ends. The CDR3 nucleotides are TGTGCCAGCAGTTTAGACGCCCCGCCGGGCTGGCCCTACAATGAGCAGTTCTTC. Protein product: CASSLDAPPGWPYNEQFF.

In this sample, this clonotype turned up a few times. The V call is TRBV19, the J call TRBJ1-4; a possible D gene is TRBD1 (5 bases). The germline V and J ends were trimmed by 8 bases and 8 bases, with 15 bases remaining between them. CDR1 is LNHDA, CDR2 SQIVND, per germline (reference sequence). The CDR3 consists of 13 residues. As DNA, the CDR3 is TGTGCCAGTGCCTCCTCGGGGGGGGAAAAACTGTTTTTT. Encoded protein: CASASSGGEKLFF.

This clonotype was picked up many times. The V gene is TRBV24-1, the J gene TRBJ2-3; D is unclear. The germline CDR1 and CDR2 sequences are KGHDR and SFDVKD. CDR3 length: 15 amino acids. Trimming left V 3 bases short and J 1 base short, with 10 bases between. CDR3 sequence: CATSDPPPGTDTQYF. The DNA for the CDR3 is TGTGCCACCAGTGATCCCCCCCCGGGCACAGATACGCAGTATTTT.

Many counts were recorded for this clonotype. J is TRBJ2-7 and V is TRBV10-3; 8 nucleotides line up with TRBD2. From germline, CDR1 is ENHRY and CDR2 SYGVKD. Germline trimming cut 10 bases from V and 3 bases from J; bases unmatched to any gene: 14. The CDR3 is 15 residues long. For the CDR3, the DNA is TGTGCCACCCATTCCGAAGCGGGAGTGAACTACGAGCAGTACTTC. Translating it yields CATHSEAGVNYEQYF.

This clonotype appeared many times. V gene TRBV12-3 or TRBV12-4 combines with J gene TRBJ1-2; TRBD1 agrees at 7 bases. V shed 6 bases, J shed 5 bases, and the junction held 9 bases outside the gene matches. This CDR3 region has 14 residues. The CDR3 sequence is CASSSLGQEYGYTF. CDR3 nucleotides: TGTGCCAGCAGCAGCCTCGGACAGGAATATGGCTACACCTTC.

This clonotype was counted many times. The chain recombines TRBV24-1 with TRBJ2-1; 8 nucleotides line up with TRBD1. The CDR3 totals 17 residues. Germline V CDR1 and CDR2: KGHDR, SFDVKD. J gave up 5 bases and V 3 bases, and 11 bases lay outside the gene matches. The CDR3 DNA follows: TGTGCCACCAGTGATCCCACGCAGGGGGCTGTCCACAATGAGCAGTTCTTC. Translated, it gives CATSDPTQGAVHNEQFF.

This clonotype was seen repeatedly, ten times or more. V usage is TRBV20-1 and J usage is TRBJ1-6; D is unresolved. Trimming cost V 0 bases and J 9 bases, with 6 bases left between them. Germline CDR1 DFQATT, CDR2 SNEGSKA (reference sequence). The CDR3 loop spans 12 amino acids. The CDR3 spells CSARDMGSPLHF. DNA for the CDR3: TGCAGTGCTAGAGATATGGGTTCACCCCTCCACTTT.

This clonotype was counted at least ten times. The chain combines TRBV6-2 or TRBV6-3 with TRBJ1-5, with a tentative D call TRBD1 (5 bases). Trimming removed 2 bases at V and 6 bases at J, with 11 bases between. CDR1 and CDR2 (germline): MNHEY, SVGEGT. The CDR3 runs to 14 residues. The CDR3 sequence is CASSYGAQVQPQHF. The CDR3 DNA reads TGTGCCAGCAGTTACGGGGCACAAGTTCAGCCCCAGCATTTT.

The V gene is TRBV28, the J gene TRBJ1-5, with D tentatively TRBD1 (5 bases). The germline V gene has CDR1 MDHEN and CDR2 SYDVKM. Trimming cost V 6 bases and J 5 bases, with 14 bases left between them. This CDR3 has 14 residues. This chain's CDR3 is CASRGPRGDQPQHF. CDR3 bases: TGTGCCAGCAGGGGCCCGAGGGGTGATCAGCCCCAGCATTTT.

This clonotype has a handful of counts. CDR3 sequence reads: CSVEEGRNQPQHF. The CDR3 nucleotides read TGCAGCGTTGAAGAAGGGCGCAATCAGCCCCAGCATTTT. V gene TRBV29-1 combines with J gene TRBJ1-5; D gene ambiguous. The V and J ends lost 0 bases and 2 bases respectively, with 5 bases between them. The CDR3 consists of 13 residues. Germline V gives CDR1 SQVTM, CDR2 ANQGSEA.

This clonotype was found many times. The rearrangement joins TRBV11-2 to TRBJ2-1; no clear D gene. Germline CDR1 and CDR2: SGHAT and FQNNGV. V was shortened by 3 bases and J by 5 bases, with 8 bases between the two germline ends. The CDR3 sequence is 13 residues long. CDR3 loop: CASSFSRDNEQFF. CDR3 DNA: TGTGCCAGCAGCTTTTCTCGGGACAATGAGCAGTTCTTC.

There are many counts of this clonotype. J is TRBJ1-1 and V is TRBV3-1; tentatively, D is TRBD1 (5 bases). Trimming cost V 4 bases and J 3 bases, with 18 bases left between them. CDR3 length equals 16 residues. Germline V gene lookup returns CDR1 LGHDT and CDR2 YNNKEL (reference sequence). The CDR3 bases are TGTGCCAGCAGCCCTGCCGGTGGGGGTGGGTACACTGAAGCTTTCTTT. Its protein is CASSPAGGGGYTEAFF. The full variable domain, with the rest looked up from reference TRBV3-1 and TRBJ1-1, is DTAVSQTPKYLVTQMGNDKSIKCEQNLGHDTMYWYKQDSKKFLKIMFSYNNKELIINETVPNRFSPKSPDKAHLNLHINSLELGDSAVYFCASSPAGGGGYTEAFFGQGTRLTVV.

This clonotype has a count of ten or more. This chain links TRBV30 with TRBJ2-1, with no clear D. This CDR3 has 11 residues. The germline CDR1 and CDR2 sequences are GTSNPN and SVGIG (reference sequence). V was trimmed by 1 base and J by 10 bases, leaving 8 bases between them. As DNA, the CDR3 is TGTGCCTGGAGTGCTCGTCTCGAGCAGTTCTTC. This sequence encodes CAWSARLEQFF.

A single count supports this clonotype. V gene TRBV18 combines with J gene TRBJ2-5; D possibly corresponds to TRBD2 (5 bases). The V and J ends lost 3 bases and 5 bases respectively, with 19 bases between them. CDR3 size: 16 residues. The germline CDR1 and CDR2 sequences are KGHSH and LQKENI. CDR3 amino acids: CASSPLKSAGGETQYF. The CDR3 DNA is TGTGCCAGCTCACCCCTGAAATCCGCCGGCGGGGAGACCCAGTACTTC.

This clonotype was seen a few times. V is TRBV7-8 and J is TRBJ2-2; 13 bases line up with TRBD2. Germline lookup yields CDR1 SGHVS and CDR2 FQNEAQ. The CDR3 length is 15 residues. After removal of 6 bases from V and 7 bases from J, the junction contained 5 bases not matched to a gene. The CDR3 DNA sequence: TGTGCCAGCAGAAGGACTAGCGGGAGATTCGGGGAGCTGTTTTTT. Amino acids: CASRRTSGRFGELFF.

The J gene is TRBJ2-7, the V gene TRBV6-4; 12 positions agree with TRBD1. The V gene end was trimmed by 6 bases and the J gene end by 6 bases; junction bases not matched to a gene: 21. This CDR3 spans 19 amino acids. CDR1 MRHNA and CDR2 SNTAGT come from the germline V gene. For the CDR3, the DNA is TGTGCCAGCAGCCGGTCTGGAAGTGGGACAGGGGGCGACCCCTCCGAGCAGTACTTC. Amino acid sequence: CASSRSGSGTGGDPSEQYF.